This TCR beta chain comes out of a study of blood T cell repertoires in COVID-19. Background on the study: Researchers got acute and convalescent COVID-19 samples from the United States, Italy and Spain. From T cells, B-cell-depleted T cells, or PBMCs came the material, which was cDNA or gDNA.

Germline CDR1 PRHDT, CDR2 FYEKMQ (reference sequence). After removal of 3 bases from V and 13 bases from J, the junction contained 10 bases not matched to a gene. This CDR3 has 14 amino acids. Original methodology: Scientists estimated how many nucleated cells there were by amplifying reference gene primers. The data were produced by immunoSEQ multiplex PCR, yet TCRdb's version contains in-frame clones alone and is incomplete. Clone size and the V and J calls come from that table; the DNA yielded D and trimming. This sample has 170,000 or so clones, with around nine tenths found just once. The specimen was peripheral blood. The sequence was collected from a woman aged 18-29 years who had recovered from COVID-19. The chain combines TRBV13 with TRBJ1-4, with 8 bases lining up with TRBD1. The CDR3 DNA sequence: TGTGCCAGCAGCTTGACAGGGGCCTTATCCGGACTGTTTTTT. Amino acids: CASSLTGALSGLFF. The whole variable domain, filled in from reference TRBV13 and TRBJ1-4, reads AAGVIQSPRHLIKEKRETATLKCYPIPRHDTVYWYQQGPGQDPQFLISFYEKMQSDKGSIPDRFSAQQFSDYHSELNMSSLELGDSALYFCASSLTGALSGLFFGSGTQLSVL.